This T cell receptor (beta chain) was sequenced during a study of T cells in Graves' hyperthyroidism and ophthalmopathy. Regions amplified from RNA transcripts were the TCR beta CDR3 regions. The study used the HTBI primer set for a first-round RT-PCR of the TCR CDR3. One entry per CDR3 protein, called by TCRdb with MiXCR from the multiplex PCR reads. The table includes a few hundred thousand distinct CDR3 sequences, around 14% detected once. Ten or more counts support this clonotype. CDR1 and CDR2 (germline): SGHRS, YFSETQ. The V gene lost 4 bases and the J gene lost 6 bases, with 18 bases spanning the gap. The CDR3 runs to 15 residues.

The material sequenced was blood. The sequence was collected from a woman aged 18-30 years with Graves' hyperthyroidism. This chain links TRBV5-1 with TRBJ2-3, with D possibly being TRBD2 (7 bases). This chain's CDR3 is CASSPSVGGQDTQYF. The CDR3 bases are TGCGCCAGCAGCCCGTCAGTGGGGGGGCAGGATACGCAGTATTTT.